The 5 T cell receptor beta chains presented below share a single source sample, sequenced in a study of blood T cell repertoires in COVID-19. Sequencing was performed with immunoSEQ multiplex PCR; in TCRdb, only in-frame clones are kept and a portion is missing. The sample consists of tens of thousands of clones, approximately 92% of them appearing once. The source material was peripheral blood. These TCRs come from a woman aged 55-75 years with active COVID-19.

CDR3 loop: CATLLGGSNTEAFF. The CDR3 nucleotides are TGTGCCACCTTATTAGGGGGTTCCAACACTGAAGCTTTCTTT. The chain couples TRBV6-5 to TRBJ1-1; maybe TRBD1 (6 bases). Germline V gene lookup returns CDR1 MNHEY and CDR2 SVGAGI. With 10 bases removed from V and 2 bases from J, the gap between germline ends came to 17 bases. There are 14 residues in the CDR3.

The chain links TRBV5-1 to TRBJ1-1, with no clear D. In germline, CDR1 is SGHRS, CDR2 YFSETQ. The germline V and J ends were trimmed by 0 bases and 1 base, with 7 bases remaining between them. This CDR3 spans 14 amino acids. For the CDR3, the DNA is TGCGCCAGCAGCTTGGCTCCGGGGAACACTGAAGCTTTCTTT. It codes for CASSLAPGNTEAFF.

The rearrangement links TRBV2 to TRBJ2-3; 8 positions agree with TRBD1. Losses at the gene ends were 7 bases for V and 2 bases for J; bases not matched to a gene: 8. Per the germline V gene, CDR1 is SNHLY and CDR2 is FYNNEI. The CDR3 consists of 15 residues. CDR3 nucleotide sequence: TGTGCCAGCACTCCACAGGGGGTCCTCACAGATACGCAGTATTTT. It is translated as CASTPQGVLTDTQYF.

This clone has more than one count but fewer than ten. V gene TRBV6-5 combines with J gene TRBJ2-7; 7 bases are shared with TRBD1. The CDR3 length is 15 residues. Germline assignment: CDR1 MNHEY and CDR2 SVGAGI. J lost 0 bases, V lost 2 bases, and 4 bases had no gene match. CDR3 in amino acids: CASSYVQGSSYEQYF. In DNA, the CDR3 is TGTGCCAGCAGTTACGTACAGGGGAGCTCCTACGAGCAGTACTTC.

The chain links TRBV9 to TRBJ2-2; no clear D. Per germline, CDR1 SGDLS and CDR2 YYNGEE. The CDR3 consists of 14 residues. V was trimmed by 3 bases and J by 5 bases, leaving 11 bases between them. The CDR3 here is CASSDKRHTGELFF. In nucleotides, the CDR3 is TGTGCCAGCAGCGACAAAAGACATACCGGGGAGCTGTTTTTT.